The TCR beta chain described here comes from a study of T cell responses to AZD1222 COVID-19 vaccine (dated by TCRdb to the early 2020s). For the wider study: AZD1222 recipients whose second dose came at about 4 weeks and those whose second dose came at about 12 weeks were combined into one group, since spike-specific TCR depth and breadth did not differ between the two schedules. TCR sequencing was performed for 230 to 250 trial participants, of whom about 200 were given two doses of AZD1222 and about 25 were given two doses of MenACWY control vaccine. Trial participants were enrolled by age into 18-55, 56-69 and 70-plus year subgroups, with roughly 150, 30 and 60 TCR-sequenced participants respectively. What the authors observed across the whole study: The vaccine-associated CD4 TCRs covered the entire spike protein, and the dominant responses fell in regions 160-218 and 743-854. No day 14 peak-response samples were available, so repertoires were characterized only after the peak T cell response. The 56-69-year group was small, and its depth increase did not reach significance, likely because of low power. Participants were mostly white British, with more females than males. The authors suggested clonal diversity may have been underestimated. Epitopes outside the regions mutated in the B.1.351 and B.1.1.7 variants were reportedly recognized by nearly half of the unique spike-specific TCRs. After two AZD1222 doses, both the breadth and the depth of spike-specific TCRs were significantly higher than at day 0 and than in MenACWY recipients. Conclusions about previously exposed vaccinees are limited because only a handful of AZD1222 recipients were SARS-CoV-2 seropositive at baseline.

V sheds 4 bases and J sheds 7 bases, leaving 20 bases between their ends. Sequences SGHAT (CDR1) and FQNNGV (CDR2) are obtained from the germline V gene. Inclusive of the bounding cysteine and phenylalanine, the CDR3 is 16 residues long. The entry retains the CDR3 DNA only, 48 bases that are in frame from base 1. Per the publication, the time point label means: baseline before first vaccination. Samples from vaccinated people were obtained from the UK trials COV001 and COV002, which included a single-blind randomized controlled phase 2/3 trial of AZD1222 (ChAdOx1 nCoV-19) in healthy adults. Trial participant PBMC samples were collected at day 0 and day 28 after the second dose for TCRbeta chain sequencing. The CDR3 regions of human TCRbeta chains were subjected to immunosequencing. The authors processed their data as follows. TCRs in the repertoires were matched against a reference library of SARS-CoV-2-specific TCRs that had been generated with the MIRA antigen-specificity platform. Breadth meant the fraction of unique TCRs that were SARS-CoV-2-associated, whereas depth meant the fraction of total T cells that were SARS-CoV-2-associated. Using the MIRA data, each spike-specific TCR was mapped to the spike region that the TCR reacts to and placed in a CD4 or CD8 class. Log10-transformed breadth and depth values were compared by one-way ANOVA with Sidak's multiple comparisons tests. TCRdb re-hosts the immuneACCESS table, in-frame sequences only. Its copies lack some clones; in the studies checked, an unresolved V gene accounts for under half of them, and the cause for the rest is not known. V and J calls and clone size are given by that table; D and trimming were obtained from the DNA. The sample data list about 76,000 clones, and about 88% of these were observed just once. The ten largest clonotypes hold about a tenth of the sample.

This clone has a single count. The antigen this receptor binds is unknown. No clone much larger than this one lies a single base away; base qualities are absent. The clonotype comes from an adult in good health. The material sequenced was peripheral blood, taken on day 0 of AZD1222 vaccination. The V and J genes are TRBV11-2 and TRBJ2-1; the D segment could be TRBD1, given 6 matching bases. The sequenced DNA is TGTGCCAGCAGCTACCGAGGGGTGGGGGCGCGGAATGAGCAGTTCTTC. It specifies CASSYRGVGARNEQFF.